The sequence of this TCR beta chain was determined in a study of shared clonotypes between healthy human individuals. The deep-level immunoSEQ assay was used. Only in-frame clones appear in the TCRdb table, and some are missing; sequencing was by immunoSEQ multiplex PCR. Of hundreds of thousands of clones in the sample, roughly 96% are singletons; the top ten hold about 0.11%. Unmatched junction bases numbered 10, after V lost 5 bases and J lost 5 bases. Per germline, CDR1 MNHEY and CDR2 SMNVEV (reference sequence). The CDR3 is 16 residues long. Positive CCR7 selection of CD45RO-negative cells yielded the naive CD8 cells, and terminally differentiated effector memory CD45RA+ cells were excluded.

Sequencing was performed on naive CD8+ T cells sorted from blood. This sequence was found in a woman aged 30 to 39 in good health. The rearrangement links TRBV27 to TRBJ2-7; 12 bases fit TRBD2. CDR3 region: CASSIRLAGVGHEQYF. The CDR3 DNA reads as TGTGCCAGCAGTATCCGACTAGCGGGAGTCGGCCACGAGCAGTACTTC.